One and the same sample provided the 3 T cell receptor beta chains below, sequenced in a study of T cell responses to AZD1222 COVID-19 vaccine. Profiled with immunoSEQ multiplex PCR; TCRdb holds only in-frame clones, not every one. The table includes about 150,000 clones, about nine tenths detected once. The specimen was peripheral blood, collected on day 0 of MenACWY control vaccination. The receptors were sampled from an adult in good health.

The rearrangement joins TRBV3-1 (or the pseudogene TRBV3-2) to TRBJ2-5; D ambiguous. The germline V gene encodes CDR1 LGHDT and CDR2 YNNKEL (reference sequence). This CDR3 is 14 amino acids long. V was trimmed by 2 bases and J by 2 bases, leaving 9 bases between them. CDR3 nucleotides: TGTGCCAGCAGCCAACGGAACAGTCAAGAGACCCAGTACTTC. Residues: CASSQRNSQETQYF.

The CDR3 loop reads CASRGGDTQYF. DNA for the CDR3: TGTGCCAGCAGGGGTGGGGATACGCAGTATTTT. This chain uses TRBV6-5 with TRBJ2-3; D is unclear. CDR1 and CDR2 from the germline V gene are MNHEY and SVGAGI. The CDR3 spans 11 residues. Trimming pared 6 bases from V and 6 bases from J, leaving 7 bases between.

The chain couples TRBV6-7 to TRBJ1-6, with D maybe TRBD1 (5 bases). TRBV6-7 is an ORF; its function is uncertain. V lost 0 bases to trimming and J lost 8 bases, with 11 bases between them. The CDR3 has 15 residues. CDR3 residues: CASSYSRGPHSPLHF. As DNA, the CDR3 is TGTGCCAGCAGTTACTCTAGGGGTCCCCATTCACCCCTCCACTTT.